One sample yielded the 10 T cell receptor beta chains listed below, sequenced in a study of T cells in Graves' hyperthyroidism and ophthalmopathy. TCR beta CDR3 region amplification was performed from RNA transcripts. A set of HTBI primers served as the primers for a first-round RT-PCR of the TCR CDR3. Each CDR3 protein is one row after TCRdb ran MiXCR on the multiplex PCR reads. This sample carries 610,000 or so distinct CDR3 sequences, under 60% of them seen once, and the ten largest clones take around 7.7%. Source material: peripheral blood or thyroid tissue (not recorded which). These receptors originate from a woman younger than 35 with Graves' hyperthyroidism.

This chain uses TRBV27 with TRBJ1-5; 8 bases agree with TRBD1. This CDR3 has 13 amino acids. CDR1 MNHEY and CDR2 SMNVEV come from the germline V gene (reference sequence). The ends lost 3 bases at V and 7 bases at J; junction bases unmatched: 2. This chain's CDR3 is CASSFDRGQPQHF. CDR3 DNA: TGTGCCAGCAGTTTTGACAGGGGCCAGCCCCAGCATTTT.

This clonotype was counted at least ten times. CDR3 protein: CASSLSRGVETQYF. DNA of the CDR3: TGTGCCAGCAGCTTGTCACGAGGTGTAGAGACCCAGTACTTC. The J gene is TRBJ2-5, the V gene TRBV7-2; D not certain. CDR3 size: 14 residues. CDR1 is SGHTA and CDR2 is FQGNSA in the germline V gene. Trimming shortened V by 3 bases and J by 4 bases, and 12 bases separated the two germline ends.

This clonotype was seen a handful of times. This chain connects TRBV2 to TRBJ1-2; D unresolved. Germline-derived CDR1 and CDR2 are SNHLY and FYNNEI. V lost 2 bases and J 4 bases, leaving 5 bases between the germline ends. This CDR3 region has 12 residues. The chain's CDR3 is CASSERGYGYTF. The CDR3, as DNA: TGTGCCAGCAGTGAACGGGGCTATGGCTACACCTTC.

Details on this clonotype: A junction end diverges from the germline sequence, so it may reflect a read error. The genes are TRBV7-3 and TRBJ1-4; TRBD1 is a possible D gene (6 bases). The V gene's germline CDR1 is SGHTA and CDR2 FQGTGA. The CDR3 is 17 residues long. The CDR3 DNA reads TGCGCCAGCAGCCAAGAGGGGGTTGGACAAGCTAATGAAAAACTGTTTTTT. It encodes CASSQEGVGQANEKLFF.

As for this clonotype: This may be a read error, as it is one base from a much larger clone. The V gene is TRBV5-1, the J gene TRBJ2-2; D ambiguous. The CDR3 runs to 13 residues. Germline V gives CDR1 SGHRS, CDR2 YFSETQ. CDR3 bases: TGCGCCGGCAGCTCGACTGTCACCGGGGAGCTGTTTTTT. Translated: CAGSSTVTGELFF. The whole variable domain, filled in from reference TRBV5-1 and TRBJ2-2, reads KAGVTQTPRYLIKTRGQQVTLSCSPISGHRSVSWYQQTPGQGLQFLFEYFSETQRNKGNFPGRFSGRQFSNSRSEMNVSTLELGDSALYLCAGSSTVTGELFFGEGSRLTVL.

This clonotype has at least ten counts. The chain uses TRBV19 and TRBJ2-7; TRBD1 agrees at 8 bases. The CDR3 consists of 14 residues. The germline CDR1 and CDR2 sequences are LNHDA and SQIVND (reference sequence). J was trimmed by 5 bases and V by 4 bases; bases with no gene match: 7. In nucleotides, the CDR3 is TGTGCCAGTAGTACCGCAGGGGGCTTCAACGAGCAGTACTTC. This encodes CASSTAGGFNEQYF.

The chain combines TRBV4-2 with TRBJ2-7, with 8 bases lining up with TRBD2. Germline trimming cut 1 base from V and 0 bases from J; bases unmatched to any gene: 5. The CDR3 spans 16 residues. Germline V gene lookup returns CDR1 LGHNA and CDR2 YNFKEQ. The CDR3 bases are TGTGCCAGCAGCCAAGTATTAAGCGGGAGCTCCTACGAGCAGTACTTC. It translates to CASSQVLSGSSYEQYF.

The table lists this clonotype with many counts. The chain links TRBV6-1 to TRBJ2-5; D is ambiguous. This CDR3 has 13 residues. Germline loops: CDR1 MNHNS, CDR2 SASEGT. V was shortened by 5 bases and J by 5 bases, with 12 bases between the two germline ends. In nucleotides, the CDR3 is TGTGCCAGCAGTCCCGATCGCTGGGAGACCCAGTACTTC. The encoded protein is CASSPDRWETQYF.

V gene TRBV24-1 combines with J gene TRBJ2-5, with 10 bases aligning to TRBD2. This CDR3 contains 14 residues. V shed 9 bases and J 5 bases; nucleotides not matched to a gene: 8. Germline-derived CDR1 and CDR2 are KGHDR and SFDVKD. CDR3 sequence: CATEAGGYNETQYF. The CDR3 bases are TGTGCCACCGAAGCGGGAGGGTACAATGAGACCCAGTACTTC.

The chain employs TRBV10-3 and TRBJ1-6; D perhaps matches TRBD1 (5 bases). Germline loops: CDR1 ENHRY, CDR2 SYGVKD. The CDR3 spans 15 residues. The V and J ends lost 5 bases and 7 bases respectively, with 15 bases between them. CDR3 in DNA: TGTGCCATCAGTCCAGGGACCCAAGAAAATTCACCCCTCCACTTT. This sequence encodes CAISPGTQENSPLHF.